A selection of T cell receptor beta chains follows, all from one sample in a study of early T cells in non-severe SARS-CoV-2 infection. TCRdb called the 5' RACE reads again in MiXCR, with one record for every CDR3 protein. The sample lists over 50,000 distinct CDR3 sequences, 10% to 13% occurring once. The sample taken for sequencing was whole blood. These TCRs come from an adult who was a healthcare worker with PCR-confirmed SARS-CoV-2 infection or an uninfected control (not recorded which). The conserved cysteine and the conserved F or W are not part of the CDR3 here.

CDR3 protein: ASSLVGVNTEAF; V gene: TRBV12-3/TRBV12-4; J gene: TRBJ1-1
CDR3 protein: ASSNRDGGNYGYT; V gene: TRBV5-1; J gene: TRBJ1-2
CDR3 protein: AVSGASSGANVLT; V gene: TRBV6-5; J gene: TRBJ2-6
CDR3 protein: ATGDPGELF; V gene: TRBV24-1; J gene: TRBJ2-2
CDR3 protein: ASSLHSRTGARGYT; V gene: TRBV12-3/TRBV12-4; J gene: TRBJ1-2
CDR3 protein: SAPEGNYGYT; V gene: TRBV20-1; J gene: TRBJ1-2
CDR3 protein: ASSLGRQGPRETQY; V gene: TRBV5-1; J gene: TRBJ2-5
CDR3 protein: ASSLVPSASNIQY; V gene: TRBV5-1; J gene: TRBJ2-4
CDR3 protein: ASSTQTVPNYGYT; V gene: TRBV7-9; J gene: TRBJ1-2
CDR3 protein: ASSYSGGPANEKLF; V gene: TRBV6-5; J gene: TRBJ1-4
CDR3 protein: SAMSITGGAAYEQY; V gene: TRBV20-1; J gene: TRBJ2-7
CDR3 protein: ASSPQRGSSYNEQF; V gene: TRBV7-3; J gene: TRBJ2-1